This TCR beta chain was sequenced during a study of Ad26.COV2.S vaccination and SARS-CoV-2 variants. Across the whole study: The Ad26.COV2.S arm of the COV1001 trial was where the donor was placed.

Clones were read by immunoSEQ multiplex PCR, and TCRdb kept only the in-frame ones, dropping some. The data hold about 330,000 clones, with 85% to 90% observed a single time. Treatment specified: 15 to 20 received Ad26.COV2.S at low or high dose, single or two shots; about 5 received placebo; per-sample allocation not given. The samples date from day 63 after the first vaccine or placebo injection. An Ad26 vector expressing Wuhan-strain SARS-CoV-2 spike served as the vaccine. The sequenced sample was peripheral blood, obtained in a trial of Ad26.COV2.S vaccine versus placebo. The TCR sequence derives from a person aged 18-60 years who received the Ad26.COV2.S COVID-19 vaccine or a placebo.

The CDR3 sequence: CASSNLAGGGRDIQYF. The CDR3 DNA is TGTGCCAGTAGTAATTTAGCGGGAGGGGGTCGAGACATTCAGTACTTC. The gene calls are TRBV19 and TRBJ2-4, with 11 bases fitting TRBD2. Looked up from germline, CDR1 is LNHDA and CDR2 is SQIVND (reference sequence). V shed 4 bases and J 8 bases; nucleotides not matched to a gene: 10. This CDR3 spans 16 amino acids. The full variable domain, rest sourced from reference TRBV19 and TRBJ2-4, is DGGITQSPKYLFRKEGQNVTLSCEQNLNHDAMYWYRQDPGQGLRLIYYSQIVNDFQKGDIAEGYSVSREKKESFPLTVTSAQKNPTAFYLCASSNLAGGGRDIQYFGAGTRLSVL.